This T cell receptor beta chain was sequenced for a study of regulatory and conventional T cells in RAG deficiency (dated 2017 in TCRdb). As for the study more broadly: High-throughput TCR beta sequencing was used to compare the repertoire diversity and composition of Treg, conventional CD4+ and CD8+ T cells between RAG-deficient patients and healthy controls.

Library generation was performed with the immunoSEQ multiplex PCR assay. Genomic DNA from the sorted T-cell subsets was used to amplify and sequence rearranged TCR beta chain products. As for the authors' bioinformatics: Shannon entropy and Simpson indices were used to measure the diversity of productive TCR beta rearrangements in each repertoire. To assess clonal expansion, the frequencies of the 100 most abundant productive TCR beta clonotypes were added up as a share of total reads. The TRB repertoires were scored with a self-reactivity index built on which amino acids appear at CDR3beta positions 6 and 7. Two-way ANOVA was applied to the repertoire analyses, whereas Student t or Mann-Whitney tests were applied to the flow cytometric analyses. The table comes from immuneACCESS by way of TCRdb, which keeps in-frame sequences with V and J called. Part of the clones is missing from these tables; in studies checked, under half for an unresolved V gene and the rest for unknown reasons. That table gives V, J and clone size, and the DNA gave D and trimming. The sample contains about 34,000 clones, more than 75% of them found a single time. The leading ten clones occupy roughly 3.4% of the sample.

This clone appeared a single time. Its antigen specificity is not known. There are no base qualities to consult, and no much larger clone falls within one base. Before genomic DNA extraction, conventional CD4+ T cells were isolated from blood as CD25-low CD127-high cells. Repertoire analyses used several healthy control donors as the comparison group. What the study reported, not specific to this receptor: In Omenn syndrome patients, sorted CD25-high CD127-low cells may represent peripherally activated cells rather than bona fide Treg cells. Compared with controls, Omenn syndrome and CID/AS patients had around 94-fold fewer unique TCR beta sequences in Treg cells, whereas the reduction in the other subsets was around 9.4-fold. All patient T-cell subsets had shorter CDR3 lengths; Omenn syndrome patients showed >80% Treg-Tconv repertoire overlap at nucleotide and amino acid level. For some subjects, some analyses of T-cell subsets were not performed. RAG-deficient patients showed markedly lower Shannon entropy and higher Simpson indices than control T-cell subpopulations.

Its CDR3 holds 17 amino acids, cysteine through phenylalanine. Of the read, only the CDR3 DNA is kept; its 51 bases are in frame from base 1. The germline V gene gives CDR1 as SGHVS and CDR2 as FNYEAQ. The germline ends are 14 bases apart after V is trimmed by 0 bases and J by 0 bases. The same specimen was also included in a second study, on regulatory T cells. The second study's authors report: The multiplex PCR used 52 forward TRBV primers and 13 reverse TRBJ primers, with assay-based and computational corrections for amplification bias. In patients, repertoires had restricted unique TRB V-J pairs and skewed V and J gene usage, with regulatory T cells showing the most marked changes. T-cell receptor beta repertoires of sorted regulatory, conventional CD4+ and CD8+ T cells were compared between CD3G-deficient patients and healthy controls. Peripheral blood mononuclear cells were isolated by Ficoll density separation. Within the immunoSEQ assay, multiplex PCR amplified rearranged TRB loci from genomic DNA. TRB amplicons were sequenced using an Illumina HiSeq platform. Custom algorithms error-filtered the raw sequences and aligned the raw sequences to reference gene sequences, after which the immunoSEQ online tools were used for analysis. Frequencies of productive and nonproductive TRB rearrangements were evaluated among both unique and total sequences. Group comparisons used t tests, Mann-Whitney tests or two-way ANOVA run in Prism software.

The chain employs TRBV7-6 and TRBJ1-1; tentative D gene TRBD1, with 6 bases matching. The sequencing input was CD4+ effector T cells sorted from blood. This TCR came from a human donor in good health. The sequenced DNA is TGTGCCAGCAGCTTAGCCCGGACAGAGCGAATGAACACTGAAGCTTTCTTT. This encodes CASSLARTERMNTEAFF.